This T cell receptor beta chain originates from a study of radiotherapy plus CTLA-4 blockade in lung cancer. Study details: Overall, approximately 18% of patients showed an objective response, while roughly 28% attained disease control.

General observations from the study: Peripheral blood showed expansion of tumor-derived TCR clones after radiotherapy and ipilimumab. The best prediction of response reportedly came from early blood T cell clone dynamics, with interferon-beta.

About this clone itself: Its antigen is currently unknown.

Profiled with immunoSEQ multiplex PCR; TCRdb holds only in-frame clones, not every one. The table has roughly 98,000 clones, approximately 78% seen once. Patients in the study, people with chemo-refractory metastatic non-small-cell lung cancer, received focal radiation plus ipilimumab CTLA-4 blockade. From germline, CDR1 is MNHNS and CDR2 SASEGT. The CDR3 consists of 13 residues. The junction had 5 bases not matched to a gene; V was cut back by 6 bases and J by 4 bases. V and J are TRBV6-1 and TRBJ1-2; 7 nucleotides line up with TRBD1. The source was peripheral blood, collected from a patient treated with radiotherapy plus ipilimumab. This receptor was identified in a human donor with non-small cell lung cancer who had a partial response to radiotherapy plus ipilimumab. The CDR3 reads CASRQGGGYGYTF. CDR3 in DNA: TGTGCCAGCAGGCAGGGGGGCGGCTATGGCTACACCTTC.